This T cell receptor beta chain was identified in a study of CD8+CD57+ T cells in acquired aplastic anemia. This clonotype was seen repeatedly, ten times or more. The target antigen is unknown. Investigators profiled TCR beta VDJ and CDR3 from genomic DNA template. TCRdb re-called the reads through MiXCR, storing one row per CDR3 protein. The table lists 400,000 to 600,000 distinct CDR3 sequences, around 32% of them singletons. Selection for sequencing was limited to patients who had shown CD8+CD57+ cell expansion by flow cytometry. Patients had received no therapy at the time of blood sampling. V was shortened by 7 bases and J by 1 base, with 7 bases between the two germline ends. The length of the CDR3 is 12 residues. Germline loops: CDR1 SNHLY, CDR2 FYNNEI. Findings and limits, study-wide: The number of CD8+ CDR3 sequences shared by patients and controls was around 30.

Specimen: sorted CD4+, CD8+, or CD8+CD57+ T cells (not recorded which) from PBMCs. This chain joins TRBV2 and TRBJ2-5; D is unclear. The sequence was obtained from a human donor with aplastic anemia. The DNA for the CDR3 is TGTGCCAGCATAAGGTTCCAAGAGACCCAGTACTTC. Protein sequence: CASIRFQETQYF.